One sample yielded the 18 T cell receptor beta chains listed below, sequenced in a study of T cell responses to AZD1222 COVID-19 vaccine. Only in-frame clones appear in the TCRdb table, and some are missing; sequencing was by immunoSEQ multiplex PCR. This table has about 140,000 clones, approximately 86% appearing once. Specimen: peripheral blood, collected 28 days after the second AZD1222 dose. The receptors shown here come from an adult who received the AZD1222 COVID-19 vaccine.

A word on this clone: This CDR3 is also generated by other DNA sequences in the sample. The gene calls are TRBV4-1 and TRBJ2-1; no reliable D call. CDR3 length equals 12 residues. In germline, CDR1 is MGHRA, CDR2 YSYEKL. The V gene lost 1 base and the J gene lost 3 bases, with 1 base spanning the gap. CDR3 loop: CASSQGYNEQFF. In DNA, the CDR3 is TGCGCCAGCAGCCAAGGCTACAATGAGCAGTTCTTC.

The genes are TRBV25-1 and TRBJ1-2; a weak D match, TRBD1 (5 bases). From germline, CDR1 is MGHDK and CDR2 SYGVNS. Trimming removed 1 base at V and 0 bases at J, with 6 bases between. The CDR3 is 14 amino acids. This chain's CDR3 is CASSEWGSNYGYTF. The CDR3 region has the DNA TGTGCCAGCAGTGAATGGGGGTCTAACTATGGCTACACCTTC.

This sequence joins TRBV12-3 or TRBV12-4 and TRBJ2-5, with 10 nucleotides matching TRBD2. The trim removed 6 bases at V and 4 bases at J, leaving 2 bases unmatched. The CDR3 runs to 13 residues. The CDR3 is CASSASGGETQYF. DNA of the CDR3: TGTGCCAGCAGCGCTAGCGGGGGAGAGACCCAGTACTTC.

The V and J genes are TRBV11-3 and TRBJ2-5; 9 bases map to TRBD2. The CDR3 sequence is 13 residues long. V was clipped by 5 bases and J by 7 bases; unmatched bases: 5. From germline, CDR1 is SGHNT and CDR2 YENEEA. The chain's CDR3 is CASSRTSEGTQYF. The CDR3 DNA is TGTGCCAGCAGCCGGACTAGCGAAGGGACCCAGTACTTC.

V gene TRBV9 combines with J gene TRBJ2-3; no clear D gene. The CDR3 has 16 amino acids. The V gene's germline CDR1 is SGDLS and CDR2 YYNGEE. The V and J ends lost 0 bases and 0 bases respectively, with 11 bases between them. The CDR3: CASSVDPGLSTDTQYF. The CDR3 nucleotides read TGTGCCAGCAGCGTAGACCCTGGCCTAAGCACAGATACGCAGTATTTT.

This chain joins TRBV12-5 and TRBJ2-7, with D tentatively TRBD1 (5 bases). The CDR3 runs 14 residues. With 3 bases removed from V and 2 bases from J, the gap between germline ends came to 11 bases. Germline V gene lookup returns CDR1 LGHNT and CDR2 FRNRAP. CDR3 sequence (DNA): TGTGCTAGTGGTTTATCAGGGTGGACCTACGAGCAGTACTTC. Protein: CASGLSGWTYEQYF.

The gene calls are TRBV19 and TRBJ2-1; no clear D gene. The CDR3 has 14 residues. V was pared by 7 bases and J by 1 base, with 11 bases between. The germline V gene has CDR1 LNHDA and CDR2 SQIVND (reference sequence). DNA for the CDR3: TGTGCCAGTACCTCTCTTGGGTCCTACAATGAGCAGTTCTTC. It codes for CASTSLGSYNEQFF. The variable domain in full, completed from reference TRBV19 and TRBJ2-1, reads DGGITQSPKYLFRKEGQNVTLSCEQNLNHDAMYWYRQDPGQGLRLIYYSQIVNDFQKGDIAEGYSVSREKKESFPLTVTSAQKNPTAFYLCASTSLGSYNEQFFGPGTRLTVL.

The CDR3 sequence: CAISERGFGNEKLFF. In DNA form, the CDR3 reads TGTGCCATCAGTGAGCGAGGGTTTGGGAATGAAAAACTGTTTTTT. The V call is TRBV10-3, the J call TRBJ1-4; no clear D gene. The germline V and J ends were trimmed by 2 bases and 5 bases, with 12 bases remaining between them. CDR1 is ENHRY and CDR2 is SYGVKD in the germline V gene. The CDR3 loop spans 15 amino acids.

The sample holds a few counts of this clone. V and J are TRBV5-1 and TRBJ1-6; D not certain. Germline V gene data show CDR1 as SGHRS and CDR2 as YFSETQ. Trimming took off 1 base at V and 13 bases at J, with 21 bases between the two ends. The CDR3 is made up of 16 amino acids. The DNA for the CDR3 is TGCGCCAGCAGCTTGAAGCTCGGGCAGGACCTGCGTCCCCTCCACTTT. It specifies CASSLKLGQDLRPLHF.

CDR3 nucleotides: TGTGCCAGCAGTGAACGGGGCCCTTACACTGAAGCTTTCTTT. This translates into CASSERGPYTEAFF. This sequence joins TRBV2 and TRBJ1-1; possible D gene TRBD1, 5 bases. Per germline, CDR1 SNHLY and CDR2 FYNNEI. This CDR3 is built from 14 residues. Trimming cost V 2 bases and J 3 bases, with 10 bases left between them. Combining the CDR3 with reference TRBV2 and TRBJ1-1 gives the whole variable domain EPEVTQTPSHQVTQMGQEVILRCVPISNHLYFYWYRQILGQKVEFLVSFYNNEISEKSEIFDDQFSVERPDGSNFTLKIRSTKLEDSAMYFCASSERGPYTEAFFGQGTRLTVV.

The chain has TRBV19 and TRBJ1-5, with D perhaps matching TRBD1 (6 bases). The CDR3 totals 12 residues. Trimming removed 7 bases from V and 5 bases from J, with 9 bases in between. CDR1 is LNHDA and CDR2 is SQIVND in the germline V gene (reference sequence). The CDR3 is CASKGGDQPQHF. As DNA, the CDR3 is TGTGCCAGTAAGGGGGGGGATCAGCCCCAGCATTTT.

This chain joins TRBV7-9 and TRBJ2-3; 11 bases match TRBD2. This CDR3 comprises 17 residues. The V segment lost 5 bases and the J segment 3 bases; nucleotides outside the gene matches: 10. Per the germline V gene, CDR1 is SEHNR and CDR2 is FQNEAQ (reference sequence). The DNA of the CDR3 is TGTGCCAGCAGCACCCGCGGGACTAGCGGTGGGACAGATACGCAGTATTTT. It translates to CASSTRGTSGGTDTQYF.

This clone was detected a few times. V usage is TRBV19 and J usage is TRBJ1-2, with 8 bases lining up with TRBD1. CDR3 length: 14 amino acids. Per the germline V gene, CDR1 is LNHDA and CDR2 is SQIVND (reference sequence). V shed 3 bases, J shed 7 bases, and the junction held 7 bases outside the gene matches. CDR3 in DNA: TGTGCCAGTAGTATCGGGGTGACAGGGGCTGGCTACACCTTC. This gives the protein CASSIGVTGAGYTF.

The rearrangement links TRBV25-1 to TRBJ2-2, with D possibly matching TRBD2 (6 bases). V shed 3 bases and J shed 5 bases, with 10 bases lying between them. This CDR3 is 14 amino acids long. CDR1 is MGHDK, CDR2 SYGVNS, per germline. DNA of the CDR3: TGTGCCAGCAGTGAGGAGGGCTTAACCGGGGAGCTGTTTTTT. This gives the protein CASSEEGLTGELFF.

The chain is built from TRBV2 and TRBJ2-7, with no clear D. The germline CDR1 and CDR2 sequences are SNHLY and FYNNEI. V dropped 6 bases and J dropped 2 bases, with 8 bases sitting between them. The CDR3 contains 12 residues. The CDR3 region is CASRRATYEQYF. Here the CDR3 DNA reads TGTGCCAGCAGACGGGCCACCTACGAGCAGTACTTC.

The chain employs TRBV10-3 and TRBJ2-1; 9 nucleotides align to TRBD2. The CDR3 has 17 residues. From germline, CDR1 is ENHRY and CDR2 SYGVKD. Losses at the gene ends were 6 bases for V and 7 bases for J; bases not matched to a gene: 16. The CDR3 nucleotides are TGTGCCATCAGCGACCGCCAAAAAGCGGGAGGTCCGAATGAGCAGTTCTTC. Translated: CAISDRQKAGGPNEQFF.

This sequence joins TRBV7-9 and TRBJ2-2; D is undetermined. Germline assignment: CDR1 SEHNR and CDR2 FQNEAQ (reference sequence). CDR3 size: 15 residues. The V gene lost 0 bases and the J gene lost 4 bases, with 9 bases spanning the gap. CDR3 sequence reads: CASSLAGWATGELFF. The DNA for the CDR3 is TGTGCCAGCAGCTTAGCAGGTTGGGCCACCGGGGAGCTGTTTTTT.

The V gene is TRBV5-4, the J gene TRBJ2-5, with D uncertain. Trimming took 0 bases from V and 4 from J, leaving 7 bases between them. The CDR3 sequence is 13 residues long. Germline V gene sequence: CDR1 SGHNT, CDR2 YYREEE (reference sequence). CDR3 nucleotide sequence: TGTGCCAGCAGCTTGGGGGATATAGAGACCCAGTACTTC. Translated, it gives CASSLGDIETQYF.